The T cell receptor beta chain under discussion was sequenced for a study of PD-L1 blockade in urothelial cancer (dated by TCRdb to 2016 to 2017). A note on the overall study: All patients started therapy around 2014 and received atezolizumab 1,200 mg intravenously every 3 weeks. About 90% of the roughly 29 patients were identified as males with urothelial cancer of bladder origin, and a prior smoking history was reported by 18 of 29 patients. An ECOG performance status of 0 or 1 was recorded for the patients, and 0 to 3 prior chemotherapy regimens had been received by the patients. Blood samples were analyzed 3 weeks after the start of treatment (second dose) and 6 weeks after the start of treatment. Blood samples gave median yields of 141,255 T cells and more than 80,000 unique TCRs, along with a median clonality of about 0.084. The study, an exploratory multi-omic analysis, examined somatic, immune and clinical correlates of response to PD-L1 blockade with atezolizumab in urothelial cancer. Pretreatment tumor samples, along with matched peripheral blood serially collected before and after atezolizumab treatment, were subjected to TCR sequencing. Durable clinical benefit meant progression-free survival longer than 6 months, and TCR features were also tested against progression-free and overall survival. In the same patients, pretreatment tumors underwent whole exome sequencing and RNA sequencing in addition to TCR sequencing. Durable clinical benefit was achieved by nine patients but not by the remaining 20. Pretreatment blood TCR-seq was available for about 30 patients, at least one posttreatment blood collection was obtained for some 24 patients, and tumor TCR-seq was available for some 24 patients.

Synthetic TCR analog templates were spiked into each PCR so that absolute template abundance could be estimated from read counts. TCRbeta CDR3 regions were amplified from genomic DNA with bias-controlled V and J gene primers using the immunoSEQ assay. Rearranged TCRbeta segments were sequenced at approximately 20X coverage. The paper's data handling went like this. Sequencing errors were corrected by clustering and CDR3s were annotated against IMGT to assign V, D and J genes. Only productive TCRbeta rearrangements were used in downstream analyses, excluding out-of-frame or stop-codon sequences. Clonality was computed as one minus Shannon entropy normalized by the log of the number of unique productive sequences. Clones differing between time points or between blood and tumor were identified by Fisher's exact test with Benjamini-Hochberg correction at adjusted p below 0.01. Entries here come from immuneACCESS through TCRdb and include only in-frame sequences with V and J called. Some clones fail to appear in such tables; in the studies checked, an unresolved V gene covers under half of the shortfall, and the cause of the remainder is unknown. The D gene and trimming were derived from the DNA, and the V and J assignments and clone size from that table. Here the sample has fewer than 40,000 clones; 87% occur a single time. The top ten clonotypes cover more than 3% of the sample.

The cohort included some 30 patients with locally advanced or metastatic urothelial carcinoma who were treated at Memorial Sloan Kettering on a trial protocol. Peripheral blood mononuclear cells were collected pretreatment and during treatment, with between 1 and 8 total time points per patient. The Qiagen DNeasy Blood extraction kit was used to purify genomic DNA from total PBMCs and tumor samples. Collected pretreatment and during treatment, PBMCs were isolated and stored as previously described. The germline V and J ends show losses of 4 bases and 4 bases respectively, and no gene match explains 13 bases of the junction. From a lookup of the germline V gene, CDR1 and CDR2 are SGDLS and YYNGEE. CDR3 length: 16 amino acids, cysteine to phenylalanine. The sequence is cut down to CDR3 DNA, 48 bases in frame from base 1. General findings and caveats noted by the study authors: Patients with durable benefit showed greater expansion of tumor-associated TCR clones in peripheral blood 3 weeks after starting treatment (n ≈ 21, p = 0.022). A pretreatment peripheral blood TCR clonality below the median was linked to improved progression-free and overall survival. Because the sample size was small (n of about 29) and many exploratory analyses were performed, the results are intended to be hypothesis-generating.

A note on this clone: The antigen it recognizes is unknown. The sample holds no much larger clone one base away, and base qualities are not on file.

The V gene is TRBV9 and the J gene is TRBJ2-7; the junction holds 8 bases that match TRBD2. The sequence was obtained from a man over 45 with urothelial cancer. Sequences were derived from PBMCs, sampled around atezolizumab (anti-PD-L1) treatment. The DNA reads TGTGCCAGCAGCTCAACTACCGGGGGGGCAGGTTACGAGCAGTACTTC. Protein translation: CASSSTTGGAGYEQYF.